This T cell receptor (beta chain) was retrieved from a study of naive and memory T cell subsets (dated by TCRdb to 2016 to 2017). Regarding the complete study: An open-source, UMI-based TCR alpha and beta sequencing pipeline was applied to sorted naive and memory peripheral blood T cell subsets. Complete agreement was observed between the functional CMV T cell responses and the IgG serology results. RNA was DNase-treated and reverse transcribed with TCR constant-region primers, mostly using SuperScript III. What the study reported, not specific to this receptor: No ground truth was available to validate the repertoire findings for the naive and memory subsets. A clonotype was defined as a single alpha or beta chain sequence rather than as a paired alpha/beta receptor. RNA-based TCR counts may be affected by expression changes linked to T cell activation and differentiation. In both CD4 and CD8 cells, going from naive through CM, EM and EMRA, the Gini index went up while Shannon and inverse Simpson diversity went down. The abundance of TCRs followed a power law with an exponent that differed between naive and memory subsets yet stayed consistent across the three individuals. Once error correction was done, more than 90% of naive TCR sequences showed up just once, which made the naive abundance distributions much steeper than those of the memory subsets. A few larger clonotypes were present in naive repertoires, particularly the CD8 repertoires, and these clonotypes were possibly memory cells re-expressing CD45RA.

CDR1 and CDR2 were assigned from the germline V gene (reference sequence) as SEHNR and FQNEAQ. V drops 9 bases and J drops 1 base, leaving 15 bases in between. The CDR3 numbers 14 residues from cysteine through phenylalanine. Here the CDR3 DNA is all that survives: 42 bases in frame from base 1. The library was obtained by UMI-ligation and nested PCR. An equimolar mix of two oligonucleotides covering both TRBC1 and TRBC2 was used as the beta constant-region primer. The ligated cDNA went through four rounds of PCR with nested alpha and beta constant-region primers together with the SP2 primer. A single-stranded oligonucleotide containing the SP2 primer and a 12-nucleotide UMI was joined to the 3' end of the cDNA by T4 RNA ligase 1. The ligation reaction was kept at 16 degrees C for about 18-24 hours. PCR2 was usually performed as a SYBR Green qPCR and halted at a preset threshold so that over-amplification would not occur. Agencourt AMPure XP magnetic beads were used for all purifications after the first. Libraries were quantified by Qubit and checked on a TapeStation, where a main peak was expected near 650 bp. Pooled libraries were sequenced on an Illumina MiSeq using v2 2x251 paired-end kits, and typically roughly 0.85-2.2 million reads were obtained per sample. Libraries were pooled at around 4 nM per sample, and roughly 5-7.5% PhiX was added to improve cluster recognition. In the paper's pipeline: FASTQ reads processed by Demultiplexor were assigned V and J genes by Decombinator through tag matching that tolerated a single base-pair mismatch. UMIs were used by Collapsinator to correct both sequencing errors and frequency errors arising from PCR heterogeneity. TCRs were translated and CDR3s were extracted from the conserved cysteine to the FGXG phenylalanine by CDR3Translator, with non-productive sequences being flagged. Repertoires were subsampled to equal numbers of UMI-defined TCRs before Gini, Shannon entropy and inverse Simpson indices were calculated. Within the linear range, a power law was fitted by maximum likelihood to the distributions of clonotype abundance. When run on a single naive CD8 sample, MIGEC and the pipeline yielded similar UMI counts, similar unique TCR numbers and similar clonal distributions. One analysis removed from the naive repertoire any naive TCRs that were also found in any memory subset from the same donor. A set of roughly 7,000 CMV-associated CDR3 sequences, compiled from VDJdb and a published dataset, was used to search the repertoires. Starting from the raw public reads, TCRdb applied fastp trimming at Q25, assembled clones with MiXCR and retained in-frame beta chains. Every distinct CDR3 protein forms one entry, paired with its most common genes and DNA. TCRdb's processing, not the authors', yielded these V and J calls. In all, the sample holds roughly 92,000 distinct CDR3 sequences, and 11% of those were seen once. Jointly, the top ten make up around 0.13% of the sample.

This clonotype occurred a few times. This clone's antigen is unknown. One base away there is no much larger clone; base qualities are not given. From the second PCR step on, the TCR alpha and beta chain libraries were amplified in separate reactions. Donor CMV status was determined by IFNgamma production from CD4+ T cells after overnight stimulation of fresh PBMCs with CMV viral lysate. Using Miltenyi beads, CD4 T cells were first positively selected, and CD8 T cells were then positively selected from the CD4-negative fraction. Cells stained for CD3, CD4, CD8, CD45RA, CD27 and a live/dead dye were sorted on a BD Aria II into four subsets by CD45RA and CD27. Blood was obtained from three healthy volunteers, and the blood from each volunteer was fractionated into CD4 and CD8 T cells and subsequently into four differentiation subsets. About 130 ml of peripheral blood was collected from each donor, and PBMC were isolated by Ficoll-Paque PLUS density-gradient centrifugation. After sorting, cells were lysed in RLT buffer, RNA was extracted using a Qiagen RNeasy kit, and the extracted RNA was stored at -80 degrees C.

This sequence was found in a human donor in good health. This chain joins TRBV7-9 to TRBJ2-5; a tentative D call is TRBD2 (6 bases match). The sample taken for sequencing was naive CD4+ T cells from blood. Per the publication, the cell subset or site label means: naive T cells, CD45RA high CD27+. The nucleotide sequence is TGTGCCAGTGGGGGTAGCGGAGCCCAAGAGACCCAGTACTTC. Translated, this gives CASGGSGAQETQYF.